Shown below are 20 T cell receptor beta chains from a single sample sequenced in a study of T cell responses to AZD1222 COVID-19 vaccine (dated by TCRdb to the early 2020s). The time point label for this specimen denotes: baseline before first vaccination. The treatment or condition label corresponds to: meningococcal conjugate vaccine given as trial control. The library was generated by the immunoSEQ multiplex PCR assay. TCRdb holds this immuneACCESS table with in-frame rearrangements only. Some clones are missing; in checked studies, unresolved V genes explain under half, and the rest has no known cause. Present in this sample are 140,000 to 150,000 clones, about 89% of which were seen just once. The biggest ten clones account for about 3% of the sample. The sample was peripheral blood, taken on day 0 of MenACWY control vaccination. These receptors were collected from an adult in good health.

The chain couples TRBV4-1 to TRBJ1-2, with D unresolved. CDR1 and CDR2 from the germline V gene are MGHRA and YSYEKL. The CDR3 totals 15 residues. The V gene lost 0 bases and the J gene lost 4 bases, with 12 bases spanning the gap. CDR3 amino acids: CASSQDSLSSYGYTF. As DNA, the CDR3 is TGCGCCAGCAGCCAAGATAGTTTAAGTTCCTATGGCTACACCTTC.

J is TRBJ2-1 and V is TRBV28, with D unclear. The CDR3 is 11 amino acids. Trimming stripped 2 bases from V and 15 bases from J, with 11 bases between. The germline gives CDR1 MDHEN, CDR2 SYDVKM. The CDR3 protein is CASSLAGARFF. CDR3 coding DNA: TGTGCCAGCAGTTTAGCCGGCGCCCGGTTCTTC.

The V and J genes are TRBV19 and TRBJ1-2; D is uncertain. The CDR3 spans 15 residues. Germline lookup yields CDR1 LNHDA and CDR2 SQIVND (reference sequence). V lost 5 bases and J lost 12, with 25 bases in between. CDR3 loop: CASSPRRPHAGRNTF. CDR3 coding DNA: TGTGCCAGTAGTCCCCGGAGGCCCCACGCGGGTCGAAACACCTTC.

This chain connects TRBV27 to TRBJ1-5; D is ambiguous. Germline V gene data show CDR1 as MNHEY and CDR2 as SMNVEV (reference sequence). V lost 4 bases and J lost 0, with 16 bases in between. The length of the CDR3 is 17 residues. The CDR3 region is CASSSRSSDGSNQPQHF. The CDR3 nucleotides are TGTGCCAGCAGTTCGAGATCGTCGGACGGTAGCAATCAGCCCCAGCATTTT.

The chain recombines TRBV14 with TRBJ1-6; D remains ambiguous. The ends were cut back, 1 base at V and 0 bases at J, with 10 bases in the middle. This CDR3 is 17 amino acids long. The germline V gene has CDR1 SGHDN and CDR2 FVKESK. This CDR3 reads CASSQGMGSSYNSPLHF. Written as DNA, the CDR3 is TGTGCCAGCAGCCAAGGGATGGGGAGCTCCTATAATTCACCCCTCCACTTT.

The chain is built from TRBV5-1 and TRBJ1-5; D unclear. The CDR3 consists of 17 residues. Germline V gene lookup returns CDR1 SGHRS and CDR2 YFSETQ. V was cut by 4 bases and J by 1 base, with 18 bases left in between. Here the CDR3 reads CASSVWINKGSNQPQHF. CDR3 nucleotide sequence: TGCGCCAGCAGCGTCTGGATCAACAAAGGAAGCAATCAGCCCCAGCATTTT. Complete variable domain (other parts from reference TRBV5-1 and TRBJ1-5): KAGVTQTPRYLIKTRGQQVTLSCSPISGHRSVSWYQQTPGQGLQFLFEYFSETQRNKGNFPGRFSGRQFSNSRSEMNVSTLELGDSALYLCASSVWINKGSNQPQHFGDGTRLSIL.

This rearrangement joins TRBV18 to TRBJ1-2; no definite D call. This CDR3 spans 14 amino acids. Per germline, CDR1 KGHSH and CDR2 LQKENI. V was trimmed by 3 bases and J by 2 bases, leaving 10 bases between them. CDR3 sequence: CASSPYTENYGYTF. As DNA, the CDR3 is TGTGCCAGCTCACCCTACACGGAAAACTATGGCTACACCTTC.

The genes are TRBV7-9 and TRBJ2-1; tentative D call: TRBD1 (5 bases). The CDR3 has 14 amino acids. Trimming removed 2 bases at V and 0 bases at J, with 5 bases between. Germline V gives CDR1 SEHNR, CDR2 FQNEAQ (reference sequence). CDR3 coding DNA: TGTGCCAGCAGCTTAACAGGCTCCTACAATGAGCAGTTCTTC. This encodes CASSLTGSYNEQFF.

V is TRBV29-1 and J is TRBJ1-3; 7 nucleotides line up with TRBD1. Germline CDR1 and CDR2: SQVTM and ANQGSEA. The CDR3 spans 14 residues. Germline trimming cut 4 bases from V and 0 bases from J; bases unmatched to any gene: 3. CDR3 DNA sequence: TGCAGCGTTGTAGGGGACAGCTCTGGAAACACCATATATTTT. Amino acid sequence: CSVVGDSSGNTIYF.

V gene TRBV9 combines with J gene TRBJ2-2; the D gene could be TRBD1 or TRBD2 (6 bases each). This CDR3 spans 14 amino acids. The V end lost 0 bases, the J end lost 6 bases, and 9 bases lay between the germline ends. The germline gives CDR1 SGDLS, CDR2 YYNGEE. The CDR3: CASSVVGGPGELFF. Written as DNA, the CDR3 is TGTGCCAGCAGCGTAGTTGGGGGGCCCGGGGAGCTGTTTTTT. Full variable domain (rest looked up from reference TRBV9 and TRBJ2-2): DSGVTQTPKHLITATGQRVTLRCSPRSGDLSVYWYQQSLDQGLQFLIQYYNGEERAKGNILERFSAQQFPDLHSELNLSSLELGDSALYFCASSVVGGPGELFFGEGSRLTVL.

The chain uses TRBV11-1 and TRBJ1-3; D uncertain. In germline, CDR1 is SGHAT, CDR2 FQDESV (reference sequence). The ends were cut back, 3 bases at V and 4 bases at J, with 7 bases in the middle. The CDR3 extends over 13 amino acids. The CDR3 spells CASSFQSGNTIYF. CDR3 sequence (DNA): TGTGCCAGCAGCTTCCAATCCGGAAACACCATATATTTT.

This clone turned up a few times. The V and J genes are TRBV7-9 and TRBJ1-3; 8 bases map to TRBD1. This CDR3 has 13 amino acids. The V segment lost 9 bases and the J segment 0 bases; nucleotides outside the gene matches: 1. Per germline, CDR1 SEHNR and CDR2 FQNEAQ (reference sequence). The CDR3 sequence: CARTGDSGNTIYF. The CDR3 region has the DNA TGTGCCAGGACAGGGGACTCTGGAAACACCATATATTTT.

This chain links TRBV29-1 with TRBJ2-1; D may correspond to TRBD1 or TRBD2 (6 bases each). This CDR3 spans 15 amino acids. CDR1 SQVTM and CDR2 ANQGSEA come from the germline V gene. The V and J ends lost 7 bases and 9 bases respectively, with 25 bases between them. As DNA, the CDR3 is TGCAGCGCTCTTGAGGGGGGCAGTATCTCGGGTGAGCAGTTCTTC. Its translation is CSALEGGSISGEQFF.

The chain combines TRBV28 with TRBJ1-2; possible D gene TRBD1, 6 bases. The CDR3 totals 14 residues. V lost 7 bases, J lost 4 bases, and 16 bases lay in between. Germline loops: CDR1 MDHEN, CDR2 SYDVKM. CDR3 amino acids: CASNLGGPLYGYTF. In DNA form, the CDR3 reads TGTGCCAGCAACCTAGGGGGGCCCCTCTATGGCTACACCTTC.

This clone was counted once. The chain recombines TRBV27 with TRBJ2-7; D ambiguous. The CDR3 length is 14 residues. The germline V gene has CDR1 MNHEY and CDR2 SMNVEV (reference sequence). The V gene lost 4 bases and the J gene lost 2 bases, with 12 bases spanning the gap. The CDR3 DNA follows: TGTGCCAGCAGTTACAGAGGTCCCCCCTACGAGCAGTACTTC. Protein product: CASSYRGPPYEQYF.

The chain is built from TRBV15 and TRBJ2-1; the match to TRBD2 covers 10 bases. Germline CDR1 LNHNV, CDR2 YYDKDF (reference sequence). Trimming removed 9 bases from V and 5 bases from J; junction bases left unmatched: 16. This CDR3 region has 17 residues. The CDR3 DNA reads TGTGCCACGAGCGGGGGGGCTAGCGAGGGTAATCACAATGAGCAGTTCTTC. Amino acid sequence: CATSGGASEGNHNEQFF.

The chain is built from TRBV6-1 and TRBJ2-1; D gene unclear. The V gene lost 3 bases and the J gene lost 10 bases, with 4 bases spanning the gap. Germline CDR1 reads MNHNS; CDR2 reads SASEGT. There are 10 residues in the CDR3. In nucleotides, the CDR3 is TGTGCCAGCAGTGACACCGAGCAGTTCTTC. Protein: CASSDTEQFF.

The V call is TRBV15, the J call TRBJ2-3; the D is unclear. The V and J ends lost 1 base and 4 bases respectively, with 9 bases between them. This CDR3 comprises 14 residues. Looked up from germline, CDR1 is LNHNV and CDR2 is YYDKDF (reference sequence). The CDR3 sequence: CATSRATIPDTQYF. Written as DNA, the CDR3 is TGTGCCACCAGCAGAGCTACCATCCCAGATACGCAGTATTTT.

A word on this clone: Other DNA sequences in the same sample also yield this CDR3. The chain employs TRBV7-9 and TRBJ2-5; 7 bases line up with TRBD2. Germline CDR1 is SEHNR and CDR2 is FQNEAQ (reference sequence). The CDR3 loop spans 13 amino acids. Germline trimming cut 4 bases from V and 4 bases from J; bases unmatched to any gene: 3. The CDR3 reads CASSWEGGETQYF. DNA of the CDR3: TGTGCCAGCAGCTGGGAGGGTGGAGAGACCCAGTACTTC.

The chain joins TRBV14 to TRBJ1-2; unclear D gene. The CDR3 sequence is 14 residues long. Per the germline V gene, CDR1 is SGHDN and CDR2 is FVKESK. V dropped 0 bases and J dropped 8 bases, with 13 bases sitting between them. CDR3 protein: CASSQDMGRAGYTF. The CDR3 coding sequence is TGTGCCAGCAGCCAAGATATGGGGAGGGCAGGCTACACCTTC.